This is a list of T cell receptor beta chains from one sample in a study of T cell repertoires in cytomegalovirus infection. Their antigens remain unidentified. TCRdb passed the reads through MiXCR, listing each CDR3 protein once. The repertoire holds around 750,000 distinct CDR3 sequences, approximately 32% seen once, with roughly an eighth in the top ten. Sequencing used cultured CD8+ T cells from PBMCs, obtained from culture after CMV antigen stimulation. These receptors came from a human donor in good health (CMV status not recorded). Some clones in this sample may be carry-over from other donors' samples. CDR3s include the opening cysteine and the closing phenylalanine or tryptophan. The order of the fields is J gene, D gene, V gene, clone size, CDR3 DNA, CDR3 protein. D genes are given only for firm matches. Expanded clones are given a class, and other clones once, few, many or no size at all.

j_gene: TRBJ1-6
d_gene: .
v_gene: TRBV27
abundance: .
CDR3nt: TGTGCCAGCAGTTTTGACGGGTTGAATTCACCCCTCCACTTT
CDR3aa: CASSFDGLNSPLHF

j_gene: TRBJ2-1
d_gene: .
v_gene: TRBV20-1
abundance: .
CDR3nt: TGCAGTGCTACCGACAGCTACAATGAGCAGTTCTTC
CDR3aa: CSATDSYNEQFF

j_gene: TRBJ2-3
d_gene: TRBD2
v_gene: TRBV28
abundance: .
CDR3nt: TGTGCCAGCAGTTTCCCGGCTTCGGGGGGGGCAGATACGCAGTATTTT
CDR3aa: CASSFPASGGADTQYF

j_gene: TRBJ2-1
d_gene: .
v_gene: TRBV4-3
abundance: .
CDR3nt: TGCGCCAGCAGCCAAGATATGGTAGCGCTGTACAATGAGCAGTTCTTC
CDR3aa: CASSQDMVALYNEQFF

j_gene: TRBJ2-1
d_gene: .
v_gene: TRBV7-6
abundance: many
CDR3nt: TGTGCCAGCAGCCCCTGGGTCAATGAGCAGTTCTTC
CDR3aa: CASSPWVNEQFF

j_gene: TRBJ1-1
d_gene: .
v_gene: TRBV7-9
abundance: .
CDR3nt: TGTGCCTGCCCTCCGGAGGGATGGGGGTTGGACACTGAAGCTTTCTTT
CDR3aa: CACPPEGWGLDTEAFF

j_gene: TRBJ2-5
d_gene: TRBD1
v_gene: TRBV13
abundance: .
CDR3nt: TGTGCCAGCAGCGCCGGGACAGAGAGGGCCCAGTACTTC
CDR3aa: CASSAGTERAQYF

j_gene: TRBJ1-4
d_gene: TRBD1
v_gene: TRBV7-6
abundance: few
CDR3nt: TGTGCCAGCAGCAATATAGGGGGCCTTAATGAAAAACTGTTTTTT
CDR3aa: CASSNIGGLNEKLFF

j_gene: TRBJ2-6
d_gene: TRBD1
v_gene: TRBV5-8
abundance: few
CDR3nt: TGTGCCAGCAGCCTTGGGACAGGGGGCGCTGGGGCCAACGTCCTGACTTTC
CDR3aa: CASSLGTGGAGANVLTF

j_gene: TRBJ1-2
d_gene: .
v_gene: TRBV7-4
abundance: .
CDR3nt: TGTGCCAGCAGCTTACGTCAGGGGTACTATGGCTACACCTTC
CDR3aa: CASSLRQGYYGYTF

j_gene: TRBJ1-1
d_gene: .
v_gene: TRBV6-5
abundance: .
CDR3nt: TGTGCCAGCACCCCCGCCTTAGAGACTGAAGCTTTCTTT
CDR3aa: CASTPALETEAFF

j_gene: TRBJ1-2
d_gene: .
v_gene: TRBV15
abundance: few
CDR3nt: TGTGCCACCAGCAGAGTGTCAGGCGGATTCTATGGCTACACCTTC
CDR3aa: CATSRVSGGFYGYTF

j_gene: TRBJ2-5
d_gene: .
v_gene: TRBV28
abundance: few
CDR3nt: TGTGCCAGCAGTTCCGATATACGAGGGTACCCCCACTTCGAGGACTTC
CDR3aa: CASSSDIRGYPHFEDF

j_gene: TRBJ1-6
d_gene: .
v_gene: TRBV27
abundance: many
CDR3nt: TGTGCCAGCAGCTTGCAGAATTCACCCCTCCACTTT
CDR3aa: CASSLQNSPLHF

j_gene: TRBJ1-6
d_gene: .
v_gene: TRBV15
abundance: .
CDR3nt: TGTGCCACCAGCAGAGGCAGGTGGAATTCACCCCTCCACTTT
CDR3aa: CATSRGRWNSPLHF

j_gene: TRBJ2-6
d_gene: .
v_gene: TRBV10-3
abundance: .
CDR3nt: TGTGCCATCAGTGATAGCCGGGGAAGACTCTCTGGGGCCAACGTCCTGACTTTC
CDR3aa: CAISDSRGRLSGANVLTF

j_gene: TRBJ2-1
d_gene: .
v_gene: TRBV3-1
abundance: few
CDR3nt: TGTGCCAGCAGCCAAGCCCCCGAATACAATGAGCAGTTCTTC
CDR3aa: CASSQAPEYNEQFF

j_gene: TRBJ2-1
d_gene: .
v_gene: TRBV7-6
abundance: many
CDR3nt: TGTGCCAGCAGCAATCGCATCGAGGGGCAGTTCTTC
CDR3aa: CASSNRIEGQFF

j_gene: TRBJ1-5
d_gene: .
v_gene: TRBV27
abundance: .
CDR3nt: TGTGCCAGCAGTTTAATACAGGGCCAACAGCCCCAGCATTTT
CDR3aa: CASSLIQGQQPQHF

j_gene: TRBJ1-2
d_gene: .
v_gene: TRBV5-1
abundance: .
CDR3nt: TGCGCCAGCAGCTTGGACACAAATGGCTACACCTTC
CDR3aa: CASSLDTNGYTF